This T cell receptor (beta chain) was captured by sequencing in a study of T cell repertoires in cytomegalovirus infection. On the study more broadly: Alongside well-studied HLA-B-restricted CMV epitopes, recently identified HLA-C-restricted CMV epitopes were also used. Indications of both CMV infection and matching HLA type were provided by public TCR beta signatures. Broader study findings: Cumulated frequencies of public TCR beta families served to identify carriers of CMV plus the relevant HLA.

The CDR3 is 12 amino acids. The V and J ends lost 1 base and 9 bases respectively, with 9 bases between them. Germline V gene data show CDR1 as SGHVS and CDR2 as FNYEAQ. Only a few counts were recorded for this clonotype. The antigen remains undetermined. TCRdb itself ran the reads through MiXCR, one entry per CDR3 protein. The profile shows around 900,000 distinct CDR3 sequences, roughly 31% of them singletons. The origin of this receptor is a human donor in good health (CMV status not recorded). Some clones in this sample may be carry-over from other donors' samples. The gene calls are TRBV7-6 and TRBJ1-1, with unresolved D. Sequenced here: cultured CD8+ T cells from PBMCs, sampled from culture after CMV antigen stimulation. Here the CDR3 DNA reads TGTGCCAGCAGCTTAGTAGGAGGGCAAGCTTTCTTT. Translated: CASSLVGGQAFF. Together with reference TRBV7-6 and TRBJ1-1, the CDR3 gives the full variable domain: GAGVSQSPRYKVTKRGQDVALRCDPISGHVSLYWYRQALGQGPEFLTYFNYEAQQDKSGLPNDRFSAERPEGSISTLTIQRTEQRDSAMYRCASSLVGGQAFFGQGTRLTVV.